This passage covers 23 T cell receptor beta chains from one sample sequenced in a study of T cell responses to AZD1222 COVID-19 vaccine. Only in-frame clones appear in the TCRdb table, and some are missing; sequencing was by immunoSEQ multiplex PCR. The sample carries 100,000 or so clones, approximately 90% recorded once. The sequenced sample was peripheral blood, obtained on day 0 of AZD1222 vaccination. The receptors originated from an adult in good health.

DNA of the CDR3: TGTGCCAGCAGGGAAATACCCACGGATACGCAGTATTTT. This sequence encodes CASREIPTDTQYF. This sequence joins TRBV2 and TRBJ2-3; no clear D gene. Trimming took off 6 bases at V and 6 bases at J, with 13 bases between the two ends. This CDR3 is built from 13 residues. CDR1 and CDR2 (germline): SNHLY, FYNNEI.

In this sample, this clone turned up once. This chain connects TRBV23-1 to TRBJ2-3, with D unresolved. TRBV23-1 is classed as an ORF, of uncertain function. The V end was cut by 10 bases, the J end by 6 bases, with 8 bases between. This CDR3 region has 10 residues. CDR3 coding DNA: TGCGCCATCCAGGTGGATACGCAGTATTTT. This sequence encodes CAIQVDTQYF.

This clone was counted a single time. This chain links TRBV28 with TRBJ1-5, with D maybe TRBD1 (5 bases). Trimming took 5 bases from V and 15 from J, leaving 20 bases between them. The CDR3 extends over 13 amino acids. In germline, CDR1 is MDHEN, CDR2 SYDVKM. The CDR3 is CASSPNFPGPRHF. The DNA of the CDR3 is TGTGCCAGCAGTCCCAATTTTCCGGGGCCACGGCATTTT. Full variable domain (missing parts from reference TRBV28 and TRBJ1-5): DVKVTQSSRYLVKRTGEKVFLECVQDMDHENMFWYRQDPGLGLRLIYFSYDVKMKEKGDIPEGYSVSREKKERFSLILESASTNQTSMYLCASSPNFPGPRHFGDGTRLSIL.

The rearrangement joins TRBV5-1 to TRBJ1-3; D ambiguous. This CDR3 is built from 14 residues. In germline, CDR1 is SGHRS, CDR2 YFSETQ. The V and J ends lost 4 bases and 3 bases respectively, with 11 bases between them. CDR3 in DNA: TGCGCCAGCAGCGCGGGAACGGATGGAAACACCATATATTTT. Translating gives CASSAGTDGNTIYF. Based on the CDR3 plus reference TRBV5-1 and TRBJ1-3, the full variable domain is KAGVTQTPRYLIKTRGQQVTLSCSPISGHRSVSWYQQTPGQGLQFLFEYFSETQRNKGNFPGRFSGRQFSNSRSEMNVSTLELGDSALYLCASSAGTDGNTIYFGEGSWLTVV.

The chain carries TRBV28 and TRBJ2-1; D possibly corresponds to TRBD2 (5 bases). V shed 4 bases and J shed 0 bases, with 22 bases lying between them. This CDR3 contains 19 residues. Per germline, CDR1 MDHEN and CDR2 SYDVKM. The CDR3 protein is CASSSGLLSRRSSYNEQFF. DNA of the CDR3: TGTGCCAGCAGTTCCGGACTCCTCTCCAGACGCAGCTCCTACAATGAGCAGTTCTTC.

The chain uses TRBV12-3 or TRBV12-4 and TRBJ2-7; D remains unclear. This CDR3 region has 13 residues. Trimming pared 5 bases from V and 3 bases from J, leaving 11 bases between. The CDR3, as DNA: TGTGCCAGCAGTCGGACGGCTTACTACGAGCAGTACTTC. Protein product: CASSRTAYYEQYF.

The rearrangement links TRBV6-2 or TRBV6-3 to TRBJ2-5; 14 positions agree with TRBD2. Trimming took 2 bases from V and 5 from J; bases not matched to a gene: 7. This CDR3 has 17 residues. Germline loops: CDR1 MNHEY, CDR2 SVGEGT. CDR3 loop: CASSYGGTSGRRETQYF. As DNA, the CDR3 is TGTGCCAGCAGTTACGGAGGGACTAGCGGGAGAAGGGAGACCCAGTACTTC.

The rearrangement links TRBV19 to TRBJ1-2, with D perhaps TRBD1 (6 bases). CDR1 and CDR2 from the germline V gene are LNHDA and SQIVND (reference sequence). The length of the CDR3 is 16 residues. Deletions cut 2 bases from V and 3 bases from J, with 16 bases between. Here the CDR3 reads CASSITFPPGDYGYTF. Written as DNA, the CDR3 is TGTGCCAGTAGTATAACTTTTCCACCAGGGGACTATGGCTACACCTTC.

The rearrangement joins TRBV5-1 to TRBJ2-7; TRBD2 is a possible D gene (6 bases). V lost 2 bases and J lost 4, with 13 bases in between. The CDR3 length is 14 residues. CDR1 is SGHRS and CDR2 is YFSETQ in the germline V gene. For the CDR3, the DNA is TGCGCCAGCAGCTTTTCGGGGGAAGTGTACGAGCAGTACTTC. It yields the protein CASSFSGEVYEQYF.

The V and J genes are TRBV5-1 and TRBJ2-3, with D tentatively TRBD2 (6 bases). The CDR3 is 16 residues long. Looked up from germline, CDR1 is SGHRS and CDR2 is YFSETQ. Trimming stripped 6 bases from V and 0 bases from J, with 17 bases between. The CDR3 DNA reads as TGCGCCAGCAACCAAAACCCGGGACTTAGCACAGATACGCAGTATTTT. Encoded protein: CASNQNPGLSTDTQYF.

This chain links TRBV19 with TRBJ1-6; tentative D call: TRBD1 (5 bases). Per the germline V gene, CDR1 is LNHDA and CDR2 is SQIVND (reference sequence). The CDR3 is 14 residues long. The V and J ends lost 6 bases and 7 bases respectively, with 13 bases between them. The CDR3 here is CASSPDTLNSPLHF. Written as DNA, the CDR3 is TGTGCCAGTAGCCCGGACACACTCAATTCACCCCTCCACTTT.

The chain's CDR3 is CASSLAGPGGEQFF. The CDR3 nucleotides are TGCGCCAGCAGCTTGGCGGGCCCAGGGGGGGAGCAGTTCTTC. The chain combines TRBV5-1 with TRBJ2-1; weak D call: TRBD1 (7 bases). Germline V lookup: CDR1 SGHRS, CDR2 YFSETQ. With 0 bases removed from V and 10 bases from J, the gap between germline ends came to 14 bases. The CDR3 spans 14 residues.

The chain employs TRBV28 and TRBJ2-1; no clear D gene. The CDR3 is 12 amino acids. CDR1 and CDR2 from the germline V gene are MDHEN and SYDVKM. Trimming pared 3 bases from V and 7 bases from J, leaving 7 bases between. DNA of the CDR3: TGTGCCAGCAGTTTGAACCATAATGAGCAGTTCTTC. Translation gives CASSLNHNEQFF.

This clone has only a few counts. Its ends do not fully match the called genes, so a read error is possible. The rearrangement links TRBV6-1 to TRBJ1-6, with D perhaps matching TRBD1 (5 bases). Germline-derived CDR1 and CDR2 are MNHNS and SASEGT. The CDR3 runs to 12 residues. The chain's CDR3 is CASSEGTGPLHF. The CDR3 bases are TGTGCCAGCAGCGAAGGGACCGGACCCCTCCACTTT.

The gene calls are TRBV28 and TRBJ2-2, with 9 bases matching TRBD2. Germline V gene lookup returns CDR1 MDHEN and CDR2 SYDVKM. Trimming at V came to 4 bases and at J to 6 bases, leaving 6 bases not matched to a gene. The length of the CDR3 is 15 residues. CDR3 sequence reads: CASSSVLAGAGELFF. DNA for the CDR3: TGTGCCAGCAGTTCCGTATTAGCGGGAGCCGGGGAGCTGTTTTTT.

This clone is a singleton in its sample. The chain employs TRBV6-5 and TRBJ1-1; 9 bases are a match to TRBD1. The V gene end was trimmed by 6 bases and the J gene end by 5 bases; junction bases not matched to a gene: 10. The CDR3 consists of 15 residues. CDR1 is MNHEY and CDR2 is SVGAGI in the germline V gene. The CDR3 loop is CASRGQGRLRTEAFF. Here the CDR3 DNA reads TGTGCCAGCAGGGGACAGGGACGCCTACGAACTGAAGCTTTCTTT.

The J gene is TRBJ2-2, the V gene TRBV28, with D possibly TRBD2 on 5 matching bases. This CDR3 is built from 14 residues. V gave up 5 bases and J gave up 1 base, with 8 bases separating them. Germline CDR1 and CDR2: MDHEN and SYDVKM. The CDR3 bases are TGTGCCAGCAGTGAGGGAAGGAACACCGGGGAGCTGTTTTTT. Translating it yields CASSEGRNTGELFF. The full variable domain, in which reference TRBV28 and TRBJ2-2 provide the parts outside the CDR3, is DVKVTQSSRYLVKRTGEKVFLECVQDMDHENMFWYRQDPGLGLRLIYFSYDVKMKEKGDIPEGYSVSREKKERFSLILESASTNQTSMYLCASSEGRNTGELFFGEGSRLTVL.

This rearrangement joins TRBV6-4 to TRBJ2-3, with D possibly TRBD2 on 6 matching bases. Germline-derived CDR1 and CDR2 are MRHNA and SNTAGT. CDR3 length equals 11 residues. V was shortened by 2 bases and J by 9 bases, with 6 bases between the two germline ends. CDR3 nucleotides: TGTGCCAGCAGTGACGGGGGGACGCAGTATTTT. Translation: CASSDGGTQYF.

The CDR3 sequence: CASSQGPGRRDGYTF. CDR3 coding DNA: TGTGCCAGCAGCCAAGGACCCGGGAGACGAGATGGCTACACCTTC. V and J are TRBV3-1 (or the pseudogene TRBV3-2) and TRBJ1-2; D gene unclear. CDR3 length: 15 residues. Between the trimmed V and J ends, which lost 1 base and 6 bases, there was a span of 15 bases. The germline CDR1 and CDR2 sequences are LGHDT and YNNKEL (reference sequence).

For this clone: A junction boundary mismatches the germline segment, possibly from a read error. The chain recombines TRBV11-2 with TRBJ2-1; D gene ambiguous. CDR1 and CDR2 from the germline V gene are SGHAT and FQNNGV. The CDR3 totals 11 residues. The chain's CDR3 is CASSSNNEQFF. The CDR3 DNA follows: TGTGCCAGCAGCTCCAACAATGAGCAGTTCTTC. The entire variable domain, with the rest obtained from reference TRBV11-2 and TRBJ2-1, is as follows: EAGVAQSPRYKIIEKRQSVAFWCNPISGHATLYWYQQILGQGPKLLIQFQNNGVVDDSQLPKDRFSAERLKGVDSTLKIQPAKLEDSAVYLCASSSNNEQFFGPGTRLTVL.

The V gene is TRBV11-3, the J gene TRBJ1-5, with 7 bases aligning to TRBD1. CDR1 is SGHNT, CDR2 YENEEA, per germline. The CDR3 is made up of 14 amino acids. The V and J ends lost 5 bases and 9 bases, in that order; junction bases with no gene match: 10. Here the CDR3 reads CASSPTGVGLPQHF. For the CDR3, the DNA is TGTGCCAGCAGCCCCACAGGGGTTGGTTTGCCCCAGCATTTT. Full variable domain (remainder filled in from reference TRBV11-3 and TRBJ1-5): EAGVVQSPRYKIIEKKQPVAFWCNPISGHNTLYWYLQNLGQGPELLIRYENEEAVDDSQLPKDRFSAERLKGVDSTLKIQPAELGDSAVYLCASSPTGVGLPQHFGDGTRLSIL.

The J gene is TRBJ1-1, the V gene TRBV24-1, with D unclear. The V end was cut by 4 bases, the J end by 6 bases, with 11 bases between. Germline V gives CDR1 KGHDR, CDR2 SFDVKD. The length of the CDR3 is 13 residues. In DNA form, the CDR3 reads TGTGCCACCAGTGACCGAACAAACGCTGAAGCTTTCTTT. Residues: CATSDRTNAEAFF.

The V and J genes are TRBV6-5 and TRBJ1-1, with a weak D call TRBD1 (6 bases). Germline assignment: CDR1 MNHEY and CDR2 SVGAGI. The CDR3 sequence is 15 residues long. V shed 0 bases and J shed 1 base, with 9 bases lying between them. The CDR3 spells CASSYSSRGNTEAFF. Here the CDR3 DNA reads TGTGCCAGCAGTTACTCATCCAGGGGGAACACTGAAGCTTTCTTT.